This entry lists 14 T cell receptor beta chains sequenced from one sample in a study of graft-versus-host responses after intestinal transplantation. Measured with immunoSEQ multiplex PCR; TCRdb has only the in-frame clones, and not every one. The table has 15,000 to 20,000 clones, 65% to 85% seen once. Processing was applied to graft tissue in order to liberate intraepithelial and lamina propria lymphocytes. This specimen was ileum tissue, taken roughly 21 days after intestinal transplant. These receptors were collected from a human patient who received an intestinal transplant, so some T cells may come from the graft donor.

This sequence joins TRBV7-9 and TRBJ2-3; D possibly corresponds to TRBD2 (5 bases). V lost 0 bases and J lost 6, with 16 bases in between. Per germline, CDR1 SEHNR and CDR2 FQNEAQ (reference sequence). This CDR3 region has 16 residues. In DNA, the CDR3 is TGTGCCAGCAGCTTAGCCCAAACCAGCGGATGGGATACGCAGTATTTT. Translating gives CASSLAQTSGWDTQYF.

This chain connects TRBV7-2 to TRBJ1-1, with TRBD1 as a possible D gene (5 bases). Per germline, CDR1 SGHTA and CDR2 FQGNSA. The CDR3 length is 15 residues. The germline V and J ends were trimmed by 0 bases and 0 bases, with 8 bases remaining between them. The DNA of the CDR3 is TGTGCCAGCAGCTTAGCGCAGGGTTTGAACACTGAAGCTTTCTTT. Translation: CASSLAQGLNTEAFF.

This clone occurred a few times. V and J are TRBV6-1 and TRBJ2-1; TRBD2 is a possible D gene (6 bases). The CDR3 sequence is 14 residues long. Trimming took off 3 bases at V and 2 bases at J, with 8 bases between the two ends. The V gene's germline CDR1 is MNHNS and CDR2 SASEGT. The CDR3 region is CASSDSGTYNEQFF. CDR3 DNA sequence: TGTGCCAGCAGTGATAGCGGTACCTACAATGAGCAGTTCTTC.

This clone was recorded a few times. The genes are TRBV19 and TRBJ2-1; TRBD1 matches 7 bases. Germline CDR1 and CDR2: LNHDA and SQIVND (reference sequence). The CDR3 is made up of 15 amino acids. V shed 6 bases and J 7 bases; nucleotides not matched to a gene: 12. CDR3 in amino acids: CASRGIGGLSNEQFF. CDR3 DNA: TGTGCCAGTAGAGGCATAGGGGGCTTATCGAATGAGCAGTTCTTC.

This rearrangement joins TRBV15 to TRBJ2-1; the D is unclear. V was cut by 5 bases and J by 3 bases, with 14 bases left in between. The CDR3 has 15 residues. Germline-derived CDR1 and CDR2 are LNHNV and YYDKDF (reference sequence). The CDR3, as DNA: TGTGCCACCAGCCACGAACTGCTACTCTACAATGAGCAGTTCTTC. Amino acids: CATSHELLLYNEQFF. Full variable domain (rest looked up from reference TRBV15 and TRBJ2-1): DAMVIQNPRYQVTQFGKPVTLSCSQTLNHNVMYWYQQKSSQAPKLLFHYYDKDFNNEADTPDNFQSRRPNTSFCFLDIRSPGLGDTAMYLCATSHELLLYNEQFFGPGTRLTVL.

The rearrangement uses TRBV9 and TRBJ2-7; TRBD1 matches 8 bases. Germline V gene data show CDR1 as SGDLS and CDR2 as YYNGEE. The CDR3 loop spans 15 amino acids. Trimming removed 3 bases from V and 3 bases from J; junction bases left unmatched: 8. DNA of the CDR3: TGTGCCAGCAGCGCAGGACAGGGAGGAATCTACGAGCAGTACTTC. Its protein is CASSAGQGGIYEQYF.

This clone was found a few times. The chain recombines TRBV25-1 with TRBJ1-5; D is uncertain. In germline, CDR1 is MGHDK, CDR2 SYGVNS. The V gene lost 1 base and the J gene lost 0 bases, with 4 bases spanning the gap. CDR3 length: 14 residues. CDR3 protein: CASSESGSNQPQHF. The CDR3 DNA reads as TGTGCCAGCAGTGAATCGGGTAGCAATCAGCCCCAGCATTTT.

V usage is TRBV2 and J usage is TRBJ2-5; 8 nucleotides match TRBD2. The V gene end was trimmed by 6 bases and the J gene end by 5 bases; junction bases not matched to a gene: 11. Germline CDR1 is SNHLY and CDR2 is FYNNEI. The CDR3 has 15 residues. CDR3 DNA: TGTGCCAGCAGCCCGGGACTAGAGCTCATCGAGACCCAGTACTTC. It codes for CASSPGLELIETQYF.

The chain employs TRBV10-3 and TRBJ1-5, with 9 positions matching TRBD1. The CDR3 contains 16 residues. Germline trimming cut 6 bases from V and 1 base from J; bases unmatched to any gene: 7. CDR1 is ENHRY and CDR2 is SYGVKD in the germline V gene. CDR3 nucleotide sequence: TGTGCCATCAGGGCGGAGACAGGGGGGAGCAATCAGCCCCAGCATTTT. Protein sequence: CAIRAETGGSNQPQHF.

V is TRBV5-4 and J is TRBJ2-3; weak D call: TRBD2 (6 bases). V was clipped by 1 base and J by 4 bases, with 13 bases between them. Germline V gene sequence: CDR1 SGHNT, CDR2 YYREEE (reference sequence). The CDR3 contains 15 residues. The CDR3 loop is CASSLRRALADTQYF. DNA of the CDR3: TGTGCCAGCAGCTTGAGGAGGGCCTTGGCAGATACGCAGTATTTT.

The CDR3 DNA follows: TGTGCCAGCAGTTTTGTAGATGCCTATGGCTACACCTTC. It specifies CASSFVDAYGYTF. The chain joins TRBV28 to TRBJ1-2; unclear D gene. Trimming pared 3 bases from V and 4 bases from J, leaving 9 bases between. This CDR3 has 13 residues. CDR1 and CDR2 from the germline V gene are MDHEN and SYDVKM.

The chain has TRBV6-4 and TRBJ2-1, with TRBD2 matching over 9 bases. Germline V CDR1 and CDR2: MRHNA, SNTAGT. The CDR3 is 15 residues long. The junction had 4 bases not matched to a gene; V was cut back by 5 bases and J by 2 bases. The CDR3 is CASSSLAGTYNEQFF. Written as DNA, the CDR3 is TGTGCCAGCAGTTCCCTAGCGGGAACCTACAATGAGCAGTTCTTC.

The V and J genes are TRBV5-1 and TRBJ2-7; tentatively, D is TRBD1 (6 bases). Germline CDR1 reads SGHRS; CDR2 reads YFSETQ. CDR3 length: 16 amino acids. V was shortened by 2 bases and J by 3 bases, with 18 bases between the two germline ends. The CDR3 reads CASSFTRLTGRYEQYF. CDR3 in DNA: TGCGCCAGCAGCTTCACTCGACTCACAGGGCGCTACGAGCAGTACTTC.

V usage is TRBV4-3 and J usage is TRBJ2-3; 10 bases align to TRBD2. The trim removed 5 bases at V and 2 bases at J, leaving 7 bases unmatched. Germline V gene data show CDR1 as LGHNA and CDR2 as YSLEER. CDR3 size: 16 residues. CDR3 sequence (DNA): TGCGCCAGCAGCTCTCGGACTAGCGGCTACACAGATACGCAGTATTTT. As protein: CASSSRTSGYTDTQYF.